This T cell receptor beta chain came from a study of regulatory T cells in long-lasting Graves disease. Germline V CDR1 and CDR2: SGHAT, FQNNGV. The CDR3 covers 15 residues. Trimming pared 4 bases from V and 3 bases from J, leaving 12 bases between. According to the study, TCR beta libraries were built with iRepertoire HTBI primers and CDR3-region Arm-PCR. Via MiXCR, TCRdb re-called the multiplex PCR reads, giving one row per CDR3 protein. The sample records over 350,000 distinct CDR3 sequences, over 14% being singletons. Time point noted: newly diagnosed GD, antithyroid drugs for less than 3 months. There was RNA extracted from PBMCs, and the TCR library was made from it. The sample holds many counts of this clonotype. This sample also belongs to another study, concerning T cells in Graves' hyperthyroidism and ophthalmopathy. That paper states: Uncontrolled infection, other autoimmune disease, pregnancy and lactation each barred patients from inclusion.

The material was peripheral blood mononuclear cells (PBMCs), obtained at new diagnosis, from a patient treated with antithyroid drugs. V usage is TRBV11-2 and J usage is TRBJ2-2; D is perhaps TRBD2 (6 bases). This TCR came from a woman aged 40-49 years with Graves disease. The CDR3 is CASSSWGLDTGELFF. In nucleotides, the CDR3 is TGTGCCAGCAGCTCCTGGGGACTCGACACCGGGGAGCTGTTTTTT.